Below, 10 T cell receptor beta chains from the same sample are listed, as sequenced in a study of T cells in Graves' hyperthyroidism and ophthalmopathy. The source material, RNA transcripts, was used to amplify TCR beta CDR3 regions. The TCR CDR3 was amplified in a first-round RT-PCR using the HTBI primer set. TCRdb reprocessed the multiplex PCR reads with MiXCR, giving one entry per CDR3 protein. The sample includes under 800,000 distinct CDR3 sequences, approximately 15% of them seen just once. The sample taken for sequencing was blood. The receptors come from a woman aged 18-29 years with Graves' hyperthyroidism.

This clonotype was detected only a few times. In nucleotides, the CDR3 is TGCGCCAGCAGCCAAATTCCAGGCGACGTAAGGCAGTACTTC. The encoded protein is CASSQIPGDVRQYF. The J gene is TRBJ2-7, the V gene TRBV4-1; D gene unclear. The CDR3 totals 14 residues. The germline V and J ends were trimmed by 2 bases and 9 bases, with 17 bases remaining between them. Germline CDR1 and CDR2: MGHRA and YSYEKL.

The chain combines TRBV4-3 with TRBJ2-3, with D possibly being TRBD2 (6 bases). This CDR3 comprises 16 residues. V was pared by 3 bases and J by 0 bases, with 13 bases between. Germline CDR1 reads LGHNA; CDR2 reads YSLEER. Here the CDR3 DNA reads TGCGCCAGCAGCCACCTGCCCGGGACTAGCACAGATACGCAGTATTTT. It codes for CASSHLPGTSTDTQYF.

This clonotype was observed many times. The chain employs TRBV18 and TRBJ2-1; 7 bases are shared with TRBD1. This CDR3 has 15 amino acids. Germline V gene sequence: CDR1 KGHSH, CDR2 LQKENI. V was clipped by 5 bases and J by 6 bases; unmatched bases: 10. CDR3 DNA sequence: TGTGCCAGCTCAAAGACAGGGATAGGGAGCAATGAGCAGTTCTTC. It is translated as CASSKTGIGSNEQFF. Using reference TRBV18 and TRBJ2-1 for the parts outside the CDR3, the full variable domain is NAGVMQNPRHLVRRRGQEARLRCSPMKGHSHVYWYRQLPEEGLKFMVYLQKENIIDESGMPKERFSAEFPKEGPSILRIQQVVRGDSAAYFCASSKTGIGSNEQFFGPGTRLTVL.

This clonotype was detected ten times or more. This chain uses TRBV15 with TRBJ2-1, with TRBD2 identical over 12 bases. The CDR3 totals 16 residues. CDR1 LNHNV and CDR2 YYDKDF come from the germline V gene (reference sequence). Trimming at V came to 0 bases and at J to 9 bases, leaving 6 bases not matched to a gene. DNA of the CDR3: TGTGCCACCAGCAGAGATAATAGACTAGCGGGAGCTGAGCAGTTCTTC. Residues: CATSRDNRLAGAEQFF.

This clonotype was recorded many times. The chain has TRBV2 and TRBJ1-5; 10 bases line up with TRBD1. The CDR3 runs to 15 residues. J lost 6 bases, V lost 3 bases, and 5 bases had no gene match. Germline lookup yields CDR1 SNHLY and CDR2 FYNNEI. The CDR3 region has the DNA TGTGCCAGCAGTGAGGGGACAGGGGCTGTTCAGCCCCAGCATTTT. Residues: CASSEGTGAVQPQHF.

Only a few counts were recorded for this clonotype. The chain uses TRBV7-8 and TRBJ2-2; tentatively, D is TRBD1 or TRBD2 (6 bases each). Deletions cut 4 bases from V and 8 bases from J, with 14 bases between. The CDR3 spans 14 residues. CDR1 is SGHVS and CDR2 is FQNEAQ in the germline V gene. This CDR3 is CASSWKGGTGELFF. The CDR3 DNA reads as TGTGCCAGCAGCTGGAAAGGGGGGACTGGGGAGCTGTTTTTT.

This clonotype occurred many times. J is TRBJ2-7 and V is TRBV18, with TRBD1 identical over 7 bases. The CDR3 runs to 13 residues. Germline loops: CDR1 KGHSH, CDR2 LQKENI. V was pared by 6 bases and J by 5 bases, with 7 bases of the junction left unmatched. CDR3 nucleotides: TGTGCCAGCTCGACAGGGCCGACGGACGAGCAGTACTTC. It encodes CASSTGPTDEQYF.

This clonotype came up many times. The CDR3 DNA reads as TGTGCCAGCAGTTTAACTGGCCAGGGGCGGAACATTCAGTACTTC. This sequence encodes CASSLTGQGRNIQYF. The chain carries TRBV12-3 or TRBV12-4 and TRBJ2-4; a weak D match, TRBD1 (6 bases). This CDR3 contains 15 residues. V lost 2 bases and J 7 bases, leaving 15 bases between the germline ends.

Only a few counts were recorded for this clonotype. The rearrangement links TRBV27 to TRBJ1-1, with 7 positions matching TRBD1. Trimming cost V 4 bases and J 7 bases; bases outside gene matches: 9. The germline V gene encodes CDR1 MNHEY and CDR2 SMNVEV (reference sequence). The CDR3 runs to 14 residues. The CDR3 protein is CASSSDYRGGEAFF. CDR3 nucleotide sequence: TGTGCCAGCAGTTCTGATTACAGGGGTGGTGAAGCTTTCTTT.

This clonotype occurred many times. The rearrangement links TRBV28 to TRBJ1-2, with no clear D. The CDR3 spans 15 residues. Germline loops: CDR1 MDHEN, CDR2 SYDVKM. V dropped 5 bases and J dropped 3 bases, with 16 bases sitting between them. The CDR3 protein is CASSPGFDTYYGYTF. The DNA of the CDR3 is TGTGCCAGCAGTCCTGGCTTTGACACATACTATGGCTACACCTTC.